These 21 T cell receptor beta chains share one sample of origin, sequenced in a study of CD8 T cells in Susac syndrome. An amount of RNA that ranged from roughly 0.45 to 1 ug was reverse transcribed with random hexamers. TCRdb used MiXCR to reprocess the immunoSEQ multiplex PCR reads, holding one entry per CDR3 protein. The top ten clones hold 0.07% to 0.1% of a sample with approximately 150,000 distinct CDR3 sequences, approximately 95% of them seen once. Material for sequencing was CD4+ T cells from PBMCs. The receptors were gathered from a human donor in good health.

The chain combines TRBV24-1 with TRBJ1-2; perhaps TRBD1 as D (5 bases). CDR3 length equals 14 residues. Per the germline V gene, CDR1 is KGHDR and CDR2 is SFDVKD. Trimming left V 6 bases short and J 8 bases short, with 18 bases between. DNA of the CDR3: TGTGCCACCAGTCCTCGCGGGACCCTGGGCGGCTACACCTTC. Translated: CATSPRGTLGGYTF.

The chain combines TRBV28 with TRBJ2-5; the match to TRBD2 covers 7 bases. The V gene end was trimmed by 0 bases and the J gene end by 4 bases; junction bases not matched to a gene: 11. CDR1 is MDHEN and CDR2 is SYDVKM in the germline V gene. CDR3 length: 17 amino acids. The CDR3 reads CASSLWRLAGATETQYF. In DNA form, the CDR3 reads TGTGCCAGCAGTTTATGGAGACTAGCCGGGGCCACAGAGACCCAGTACTTC.

The rearrangement links TRBV12-3 or TRBV12-4 to TRBJ1-3; D is undetermined. The V and J ends lost 6 bases and 0 bases respectively, with 15 bases between them. CDR3 length equals 16 residues. Here the CDR3 DNA reads TGTGCCAGCAGCTATGTTGTCGCAACCTCTGGAAACACCATATATTTT. This encodes CASSYVVATSGNTIYF.

In this sample, this clonotype turned up once. The chain has TRBV5-6 and TRBJ2-1; 10 nucleotides match TRBD2. The germline gives CDR1 SGHDT, CDR2 YYEEEE. The ends lost 0 bases at V and 6 bases at J; junction bases unmatched: 6. The CDR3 has 16 amino acids. CDR3 DNA: TGTGCCAGCAGCTTGGGAGCGGGAGGGCCCATCAATGAGCAGTTCTTC. This sequence encodes CASSLGAGGPINEQFF.

The chain combines TRBV18 with TRBJ2-3, with D unclear. V lost 2 bases and J lost 4, with 7 bases in between. Germline V lookup: CDR1 KGHSH, CDR2 LQKENI. The CDR3 runs to 13 residues. The DNA for the CDR3 is TGTGCCAGCTCACCAGGGTCCGCAGATACGCAGTATTTT. It codes for CASSPGSADTQYF.

The chain couples TRBV28 to TRBJ1-2; no definite D call. Germline assignment: CDR1 MDHEN and CDR2 SYDVKM. The germline V and J ends were trimmed by 3 bases and 12 bases, with 11 bases remaining between them. This CDR3 has 11 residues. CDR3 coding DNA: TGTGCCAGCAGTTTCTCGGCGGTGCACACCTTC. It yields the protein CASSFSAVHTF.

The V call is TRBV5-1, the J call TRBJ2-7; the match to TRBD1 covers 9 bases. This CDR3 has 15 amino acids. The V segment lost 7 bases and the J segment 0 bases; nucleotides outside the gene matches: 8. In germline, CDR1 is SGHRS, CDR2 YFSETQ. CDR3 DNA sequence: TGCGCCAGCGGAACGGGACAGGGAAACTCCTACGAGCAGTACTTC. It yields the protein CASGTGQGNSYEQYF.

The V call is TRBV11-2, the J call TRBJ1-1; possible D gene TRBD1, 6 bases. V was trimmed by 0 bases and J by 8 bases, leaving 16 bases between them. The CDR3 length is 15 residues. Germline lookup yields CDR1 SGHAT and CDR2 FQNNGV. The CDR3: CASSLDVGGTQEAFF. CDR3 nucleotides: TGTGCCAGCAGCTTAGATGTCGGGGGGACACAAGAAGCTTTCTTT. The full variable domain, with the rest looked up from reference TRBV11-2 and TRBJ1-1, is EAGVAQSPRYKIIEKRQSVAFWCNPISGHATLYWYQQILGQGPKLLIQFQNNGVVDDSQLPKDRFSAERLKGVDSTLKIQPAKLEDSAVYLCASSLDVGGTQEAFFGQGTRLTVV.

The CDR3 is CSATPDEGNQPQHF. The CDR3 DNA is TGCAGTGCTACCCCCGACGAGGGCAATCAGCCCCAGCATTTT. The chain couples TRBV20-1 to TRBJ1-5; D ambiguous. This CDR3 has 14 residues. Trimming removed 4 bases at V and 2 bases at J, with 12 bases between. Looked up from germline, CDR1 is DFQATT and CDR2 is SNEGSKA (reference sequence).

The chain couples TRBV3-1 to TRBJ2-7, with D perhaps given as TRBD1 or TRBD2 (5 bases each). This CDR3 contains 13 residues. Trimming shortened V by 4 bases and J by 7 bases, and 14 bases separated the two germline ends. Germline V gene sequence: CDR1 LGHDT, CDR2 YNNKEL (reference sequence). CDR3 protein: CASSRGTLGEQYF. The CDR3 DNA sequence: TGTGCCAGCAGCCGAGGGACCTTGGGGGAGCAGTACTTC.

The CDR3 region is CSASTTDTQYF. The CDR3 DNA reads as TGCAGTGCTAGTACCACAGATACGCAGTATTTT. The chain joins TRBV20-1 to TRBJ2-3; no definite D call. Trimming pared 3 bases from V and 2 bases from J, leaving 3 bases between. Germline V lookup: CDR1 DFQATT, CDR2 SNEGSKA (reference sequence). The CDR3 sequence is 11 residues long.

DNA of the CDR3: TGTGCCAGCAGCTCTCTCACCCGTGAGGGGGACAGCTATGGCTACACCTTC. This encodes CASSSLTREGDSYGYTF. This chain joins TRBV11-2 and TRBJ1-2; 7 bases are shared with TRBD1. The CDR3 is 17 residues long. J lost 4 bases, V lost 4 bases, and 15 bases had no gene match. Germline CDR1 SGHAT, CDR2 FQNNGV.

This clonotype has only one observation. The chain recombines TRBV4-1 with TRBJ2-4, with 7 bases matching TRBD1. The CDR3 is 11 residues long. Germline CDR1 reads MGHRA; CDR2 reads YSYEKL. The junction had 3 bases not matched to a gene; V was cut back by 0 bases and J by 16 bases. The CDR3 DNA is TGCGCCAGCAGCCAAGAAGGGACAGTTTACTTC. Its protein is CASSQEGTVYF.

The chain joins TRBV7-2 to TRBJ2-3; D may be TRBD2 (6 bases). Germline assignment: CDR1 SGHTA and CDR2 FQGNSA. The CDR3 is 14 residues long. Deletions cut 5 bases from V and 4 bases from J, with 13 bases between. The CDR3 DNA is TGTGCCAGCAGCCAACTGGGGACTTCAGATACGCAGTATTTT. Its protein product is CASSQLGTSDTQYF.

The chain combines TRBV3-1 with TRBJ2-5; 11 bases match TRBD1. V lost 5 bases and J lost 4; bases outside the gene matches: 6. The CDR3 runs 15 residues. The germline CDR1 and CDR2 sequences are LGHDT and YNNKEL (reference sequence). CDR3 nucleotide sequence: TGTGCCAGCAGCACACAGGACAGGGGGCTAGAGACCCAGTACTTC. Translated, it gives CASSTQDRGLETQYF.

The rearrangement uses TRBV14 and TRBJ2-1, with 8 bases matching TRBD1. V shed 3 bases and J 6 bases; nucleotides not matched to a gene: 7. The CDR3 has 15 residues. In germline, CDR1 is SGHDN, CDR2 FVKESK. CDR3 in DNA: TGTGCCAGCAGCCAGTGGACAGGGAAAACCAATGAGCAGTTCTTC. Its protein product is CASSQWTGKTNEQFF.

This sequence joins TRBV30 and TRBJ1-2; the D is unclear. This CDR3 comprises 15 residues. V gave up 4 bases and J gave up 1 base, with 16 bases separating them. Germline V gives CDR1 GTSNPN, CDR2 SVGIG (reference sequence). This chain's CDR3 is CAWTLPEPYNYGYTF. As DNA, the CDR3 is TGTGCCTGGACCTTACCCGAGCCGTATAACTATGGCTACACCTTC.

The chain recombines TRBV5-1 with TRBJ2-1; 15 bases line up with TRBD2. This CDR3 region has 21 residues. CDR1 and CDR2 from the germline V gene are SGHRS and YFSETQ. V lost 2 bases, J lost 0 bases, and 12 bases stayed unmatched. The CDR3, as DNA: TGCGCCAGCAGCTTTAAGGGTCGGGGACTAGCGGGAGGAGGCTCCTACAATGAGCAGTTCTTC. Protein product: CASSFKGRGLAGGGSYNEQFF.

The genes are TRBV20-1 and TRBJ2-3, with 10 bases lining up with TRBD2. J was trimmed by 1 base and V by 6 bases; bases with no gene match: 7. The CDR3 is 15 amino acids. Germline assignment: CDR1 DFQATT and CDR2 SNEGSKA (reference sequence). CDR3 residues: CSARRGLAGTDTQYF. CDR3 DNA sequence: TGCAGTGCCCGCCGCGGACTAGCGGGCACAGATACGCAGTATTTT.

The chain is built from TRBV19 and TRBJ2-2; 9 bases line up with TRBD1. The trim removed 6 bases at V and 5 bases at J, leaving 7 bases unmatched. There are 15 residues in the CDR3. Germline V CDR1 and CDR2: LNHDA, SQIVND (reference sequence). Here the CDR3 reads CASSLGTGRTGELFF. CDR3 bases: TGTGCCAGTAGCCTGGGGACAGGGAGAACCGGGGAGCTGTTTTTT.

The gene calls are TRBV3-1 and TRBJ2-7; possibly TRBD2 for D (5 bases). Trimming left V 6 bases short and J 2 bases short, with 11 bases between. Germline V gene data show CDR1 as LGHDT and CDR2 as YNNKEL (reference sequence). The CDR3 sequence is 13 residues long. The CDR3 here is CASRESGTYEQYF. The CDR3 DNA follows: TGTGCCAGCAGGGAAAGCGGTACCTACGAGCAGTACTTC.